The 10 T cell receptor beta chains listed next were all sequenced from one sample in a study of T cell repertoires in cytomegalovirus infection. TCRdb passed the reads through MiXCR, listing each CDR3 protein once. The sample has 200,000 to 300,000 distinct CDR3 sequences; approximately 8.3% are singletons. Material for sequencing was PBMCs. Source of these receptors: a human donor in good health (CMV status not recorded). Some clones in this sample may be carry-over from other donors' samples.

This clonotype was picked up many times. The chain combines TRBV28 with TRBJ1-4; D is perhaps TRBD1 (5 bases). Trimming pared 6 bases from V and 8 bases from J, leaving 16 bases between. Germline assignment: CDR1 MDHEN and CDR2 SYDVKM. The CDR3 covers 14 residues. CDR3 in amino acids: CASSPAGPGEKLFF. The CDR3 nucleotides are TGTGCCAGCAGCCCAGCGGGGCCGGGAGAAAAACTGTTTTTT.

This clonotype appeared many times. V usage is TRBV18 and J usage is TRBJ1-4, with 10 positions matching TRBD1. The CDR3 sequence is 15 residues long. Germline trimming cut 2 bases from V and 10 bases from J; bases unmatched to any gene: 7. CDR1 and CDR2 from the germline V gene are KGHSH and LQKENI. For the CDR3, the DNA is TGTGCCAGCTCACCAGCCGGACAGGGGGTGAGAAAACTGTTTTTT. Translation gives CASSPAGQGVRKLFF. Full variable domain (rest looked up from reference TRBV18 and TRBJ1-4): NAGVMQNPRHLVRRRGQEARLRCSPMKGHSHVYWYRQLPEEGLKFMVYLQKENIIDESGMPKERFSAEFPKEGPSILRIQQVVRGDSAAYFCASSPAGQGVRKLFFGSGTQLSVL.

This clonotype was observed many times. J is TRBJ2-3 and V is TRBV19, with 8 bases that match TRBD2. CDR3 length equals 16 residues. V was pared by 3 bases and J by 0 bases, with 5 bases of the junction left unmatched. CDR1 LNHDA and CDR2 SQIVND come from the germline V gene (reference sequence). The CDR3 sequence is CASSIRAGGSTDTQYF. The CDR3 DNA is TGTGCCAGTAGTATTAGGGCGGGGGGCAGCACAGATACGCAGTATTTT.

This clonotype has a handful of counts. The chain joins TRBV12-3 or TRBV12-4 to TRBJ2-7, with D uncertain. Trimming removed 3 bases at V and 7 bases at J, with 7 bases between. There are 11 residues in the CDR3. In DNA form, the CDR3 reads TGTGCCAGCAGTTTTCGGCTGGAGCAGTACTTC. Its protein product is CASSFRLEQYF.

This clonotype was counted ten times or more. The V and J genes are TRBV11-2 and TRBJ1-1; D not resolved. The CDR3 has 13 residues. V was pared by 1 base and J by 4 bases, with 7 bases between. Germline lookup yields CDR1 SGHAT and CDR2 FQNNGV. This CDR3 reads CASSLGERTEAFF. The CDR3 DNA reads TGTGCCAGCAGCTTAGGGGAACGCACTGAAGCTTTCTTT.

This clonotype appeared many times. V is TRBV5-1 and J is TRBJ2-3, with 10 bases aligning to TRBD1. CDR1 is SGHRS, CDR2 YFSETQ, per germline. Germline trimming cut 0 bases from V and 5 bases from J; bases unmatched to any gene: 3. The CDR3 has 15 amino acids. CDR3 amino acids: CASSLGQGAKDTQYF. DNA of the CDR3: TGCGCCAGCAGCTTGGGACAGGGGGCAAAAGATACGCAGTATTTT.

This clonotype was counted between two and nine times. The genes are TRBV12-3 or TRBV12-4 and TRBJ2-7; the D gene is possibly TRBD1 (7 bases). The germline V and J ends were trimmed by 3 bases and 6 bases, with 15 bases remaining between them. The CDR3 is 14 residues long. CDR3 DNA sequence: TGTGCCAGCAGTTTCTTGTCTCAGGGGGGCGAGCAGTACTTC. Translating gives CASSFLSQGGEQYF.

This clonotype was recorded a few times. The rearrangement links TRBV6-6 to TRBJ2-7; no clear D gene. Germline V gene sequence: CDR1 MNHNY, CDR2 SVGAGI (reference sequence). V was trimmed by 6 bases and J by 7 bases, leaving 16 bases between them. There are 13 residues in the CDR3. This CDR3 is CASRPNSVEEQYF. The DNA of the CDR3 is TGTGCCAGCAGACCCAACTCGGTGGAAGAGCAGTACTTC.

The table lists this clonotype with many counts. This rearrangement joins TRBV7-2 to TRBJ1-2; TRBD1 matches 10 bases. This CDR3 is built from 15 residues. V was clipped by 3 bases and J by 7 bases; unmatched bases: 8. In germline, CDR1 is SGHTA, CDR2 FQGNSA. The CDR3 nucleotides read TGTGCCAGCAGCTTGAAGACAGGGGGCGCAGCTGGCTACACCTTC. Translated, it gives CASSLKTGGAAGYTF.

This clonotype was detected only a few times. V and J are TRBV7-3 and TRBJ2-5; D is perhaps TRBD1 (5 bases). The CDR3 runs 14 residues. Deletions cut 4 bases from V and 0 bases from J, with 9 bases between. Per the germline V gene, CDR1 is SGHTA and CDR2 is FQGTGA. This CDR3 is CASSSDRYQETQYF. The CDR3 DNA is TGTGCCAGCAGCTCCGACAGATACCAAGAGACCCAGTACTTC.